This TCR beta chain is from a study of OX40 agonist ivuxolimab in advanced cancers. As for the study in general: Having had anti-PD-1, anti-PD-L1 or anti-CTLA-4 therapy before was allowed, and more than 35% had some. Study outcomes and limitations: Researchers report that CD8+ T cells had, on average, more expanded clones than CD4+.

Details on this clone: Antigen specificity is unknown.

Peripheral blood came from all dose cohorts at three timepoints. The protocol was immunoSEQ multiplex PCR, while the TCRdb copy is restricted to in-frame clones and leaves out a portion. The top ten clones hold about 3% of a sample with about 78,000 clones, around nine tenths of them seen once. Germline assignment: CDR1 MDHEN and CDR2 SYDVKM. V was shortened by 2 bases and J by 3 bases, with 5 bases between the two germline ends. This CDR3 has 12 amino acids. The chain combines TRBV28 with TRBJ2-7, with unresolved D. Material: CD4+ or CD8+ T cells sorted from blood, obtained in a trial of the OX40 agonist ivuxolimab. The TCR comes from an adult with an advanced solid tumor such as melanoma, head and neck, liver or kidney cancer. The CDR3 nucleotides are TGTGCCAGCAGTTTAGATAGCTACGAGCAGTACTTC. This codes for CASSLDSYEQYF.